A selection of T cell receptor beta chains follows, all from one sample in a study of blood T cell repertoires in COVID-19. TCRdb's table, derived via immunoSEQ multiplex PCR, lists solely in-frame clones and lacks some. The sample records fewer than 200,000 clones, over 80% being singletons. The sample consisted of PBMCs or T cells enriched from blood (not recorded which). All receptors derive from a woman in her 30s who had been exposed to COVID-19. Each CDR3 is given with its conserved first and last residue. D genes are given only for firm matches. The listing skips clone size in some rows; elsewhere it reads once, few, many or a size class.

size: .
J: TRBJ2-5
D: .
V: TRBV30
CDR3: CAWSHGQGRETQYF
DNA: TGTGCCTGGAGTCATGGCCAGGGTAGAGAGACCCAGTACTTC

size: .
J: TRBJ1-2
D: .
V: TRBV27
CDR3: CASSLTTAGENYGYTF
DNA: TGTGCCAGCAGTTTAACCACCGCAGGGGAAAACTATGGCTACACCTTC

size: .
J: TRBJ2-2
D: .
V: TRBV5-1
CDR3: CASSLDSPNTGELFF
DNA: TGCGCCAGCAGCTTGGACAGTCCGAACACCGGGGAGCTGTTTTTT

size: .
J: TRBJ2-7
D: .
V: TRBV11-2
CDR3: CASSLDERTDLSYEQYF
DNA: TGTGCCAGCAGCTTAGACGAAAGGACAGACCTCTCCTACGAGCAGTACTTC

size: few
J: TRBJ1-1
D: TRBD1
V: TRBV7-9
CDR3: CASSSPGQLSGEAFF
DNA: TGTGCCAGCAGCTCCCCGGGACAGCTTTCGGGTGAAGCTTTCTTT

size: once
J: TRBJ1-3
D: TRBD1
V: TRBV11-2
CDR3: CASSSRLRDSRNTIYF
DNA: TGTGCCAGCAGCTCACGCCTCCGGGACAGCCGAAACACCATATATTTT

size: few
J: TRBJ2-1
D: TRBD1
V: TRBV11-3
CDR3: CASSFGDRLVEEQFF
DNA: TGTGCCAGCAGCTTCGGGGACAGGCTCGTGGAGGAGCAGTTCTTC

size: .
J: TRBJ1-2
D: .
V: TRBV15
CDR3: CATSRLTGGSPSYGYTF
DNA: TGTGCCACCAGCAGACTTACCGGAGGTTCACCGTCCTATGGCTACACCTTC

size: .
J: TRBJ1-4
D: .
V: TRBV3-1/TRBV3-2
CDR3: CASSQVTSATNEKLFF
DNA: TGTGCCAGCAGCCAAGTTACGAGTGCAACTAATGAAAAACTGTTTTTT

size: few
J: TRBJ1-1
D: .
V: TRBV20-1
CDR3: CSARVGVSAFF
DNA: TGCAGTGCTAGAGTCGGGGTATCAGCTTTCTTT

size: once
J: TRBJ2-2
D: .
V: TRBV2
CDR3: CASNRLANTGELFF
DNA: TGTGCCAGCAATCGGCTAGCGAACACCGGGGAGCTGTTTTTT

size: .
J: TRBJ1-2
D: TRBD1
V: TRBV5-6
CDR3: CASSSHLIGTVGGYTF
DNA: TGTGCCAGCAGCTCGCACCTAATCGGGACAGTTGGCGGCTACACCTTC

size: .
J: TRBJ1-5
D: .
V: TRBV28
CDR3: CASSFWAQEGYSNQPQHF
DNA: TGTGCCAGCAGTTTCTGGGCCCAGGAGGGCTATAGCAATCAGCCCCAGCATTTT

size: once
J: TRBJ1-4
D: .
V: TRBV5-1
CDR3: CASSLLSSTNEKLFF
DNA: TGCGCCAGCAGCTTGTTGAGTTCAACTAATGAAAAACTGTTTTTT

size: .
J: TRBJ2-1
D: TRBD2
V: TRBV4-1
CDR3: CASSQAPSLLAGGNEQFF
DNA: TGCGCCAGCAGCCAAGCCCCAAGCCTACTAGCGGGGGGCAATGAGCAGTTCTTC

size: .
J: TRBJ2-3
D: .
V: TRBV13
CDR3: CASSFLALTDTQYF
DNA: TGTGCCAGCAGCTTTCTCGCACTCACAGATACGCAGTATTTT

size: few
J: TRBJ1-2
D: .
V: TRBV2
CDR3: CASRDSLSNYGYTF
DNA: TGTGCCAGCAGGGACAGCCTCTCTAACTATGGCTACACCTTC

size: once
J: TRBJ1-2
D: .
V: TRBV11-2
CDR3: CASSLRGYGYTF
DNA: TGTGCCAGCAGCCTCAGGGGTTATGGCTACACCTTC

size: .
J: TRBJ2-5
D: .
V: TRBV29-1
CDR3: CSVCVGGEETQYF
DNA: TGCAGCGTATGCGTAGGGGGAGAAGAGACCCAGTACTTC

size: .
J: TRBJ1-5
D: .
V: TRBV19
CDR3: CASSISSGPRNQPQHF
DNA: TGTGCCAGTAGTATCTCCTCAGGGCCCCGCAATCAGCCCCAGCATTTT

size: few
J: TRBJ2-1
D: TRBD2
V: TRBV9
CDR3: CASSEAGSTEQFF
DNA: TGTGCCAGCAGCGAAGCGGGGAGTACTGAGCAGTTCTTC

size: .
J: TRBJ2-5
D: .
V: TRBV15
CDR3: CATSVEGGETQYF
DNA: TGTGCCACCAGCGTCGAAGGGGGAGAGACCCAGTACTTC

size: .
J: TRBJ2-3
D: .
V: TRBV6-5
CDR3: CASSHTDTQYF
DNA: TGTGCCAGCAGCCATACAGATACGCAGTATTTT

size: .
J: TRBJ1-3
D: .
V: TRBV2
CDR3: CASRRGRGGNTIYF
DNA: TGTGCCAGCAGGCGGGGCAGAGGTGGAAACACCATATATTTT

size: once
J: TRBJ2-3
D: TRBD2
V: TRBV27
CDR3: CASSLYSSGSTDTQYF
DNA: TGTGCCAGCAGTTTATACTCTAGCGGTAGCACAGATACGCAGTATTTT

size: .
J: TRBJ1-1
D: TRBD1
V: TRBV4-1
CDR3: CASSRDRVDTEAFF
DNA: TGCGCCAGCAGCCGGGACAGGGTCGACACTGAAGCTTTCTTT

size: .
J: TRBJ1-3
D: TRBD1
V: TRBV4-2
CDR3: CASSQDRQGRGNTIYF
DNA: TGTGCCAGCAGCCAAGATAGACAGGGGAGAGGAAACACCATATATTTT

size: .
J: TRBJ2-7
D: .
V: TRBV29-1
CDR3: CSVGGTPYEQYF
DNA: TGCAGCGTGGGGGGAACCCCCTACGAGCAGTACTTC

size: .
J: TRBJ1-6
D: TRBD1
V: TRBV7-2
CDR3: CASSSGQPLHF
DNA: TGTGCCAGCAGCTCGGGACAGCCCCTCCACTTT

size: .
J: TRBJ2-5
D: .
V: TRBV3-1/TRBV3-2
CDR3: CASSHEETQYF
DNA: TGTGCCAGCAGCCACGAAGAGACCCAGTACTTC

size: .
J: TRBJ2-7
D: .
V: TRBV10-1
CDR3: CASSETASSYEQYF
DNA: TGCGCCAGCAGTGAAACGGCTAGCTCCTACGAGCAGTACTTC

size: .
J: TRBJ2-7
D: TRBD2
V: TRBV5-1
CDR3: CASSSGLAIDEQYF
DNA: TGCGCCAGCAGCTCGGGACTAGCGATAGACGAGCAGTACTTC

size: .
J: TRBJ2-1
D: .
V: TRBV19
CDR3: CASSADTTYNEQFF
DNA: TGTGCCAGTAGTGCGGACACGACCTACAATGAGCAGTTCTTC

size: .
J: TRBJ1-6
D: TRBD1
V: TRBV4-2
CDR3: CASSQEIGMGQGHHPLHF
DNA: TGTGCCAGCAGCCAAGAGATAGGTATGGGACAGGGCCATCATCCCCTCCACTTT

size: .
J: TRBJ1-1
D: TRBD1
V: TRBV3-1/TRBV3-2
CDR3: CASSQMSGGTVNTEAFF
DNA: TGTGCCAGCAGCCAAATGTCAGGGGGGACAGTGAACACTGAAGCTTTCTTT

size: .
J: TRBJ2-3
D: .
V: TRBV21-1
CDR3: CASKRQGGADTQYF
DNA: TGTGCCAGCAAGCGACAGGGAGGAGCAGATACGCAGTATTTT

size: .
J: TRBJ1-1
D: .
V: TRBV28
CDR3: CASSLRQPEAFF
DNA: TGTGCCAGCAGTCTGCGACAACCTGAAGCTTTCTTT

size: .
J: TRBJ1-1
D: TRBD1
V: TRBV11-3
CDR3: CASSFGQENTEAFF
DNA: TGTGCCAGCAGCTTCGGACAGGAGAACACTGAAGCTTTCTTT

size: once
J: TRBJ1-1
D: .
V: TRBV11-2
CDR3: CASSLVSVNTEAFF
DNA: TGTGCCAGCAGCTTAGTAAGCGTGAACACTGAAGCTTTCTTT

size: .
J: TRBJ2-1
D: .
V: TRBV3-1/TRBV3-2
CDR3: CASSLLWSSYNEQFF
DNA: TGTGCCAGCAGCCTACTGTGGAGCTCCTACAATGAGCAGTTCTTC

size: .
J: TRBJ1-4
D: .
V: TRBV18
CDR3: CASSPQGNNEKLFF
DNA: TGTGCCAGCTCACCCCAGGGGAATAATGAAAAACTGTTTTTT

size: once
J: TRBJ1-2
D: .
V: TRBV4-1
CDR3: CASSQETSGYGYTF
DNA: TGCGCCAGCAGCCAAGAAACCTCAGGGTATGGCTACACCTTC

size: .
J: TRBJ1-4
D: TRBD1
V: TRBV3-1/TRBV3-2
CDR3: CASSHSTGEEKLFF
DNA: TGTGCCAGCAGCCATTCGACAGGGGAAGAAAAACTGTTTTTT

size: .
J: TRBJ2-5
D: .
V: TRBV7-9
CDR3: CASSREQGGETQYF
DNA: TGTGCCAGCAGCAGAGAGCAGGGGGGAGAGACCCAGTACTTC

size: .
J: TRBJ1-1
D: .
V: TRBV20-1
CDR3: CSAPRGPEAFF
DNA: TGCAGTGCTCCGCGGGGTCCTGAAGCTTTCTTT

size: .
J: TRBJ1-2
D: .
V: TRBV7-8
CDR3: CASRGNLYGYTF
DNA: TGTGCCAGCCGAGGAAACCTATATGGCTACACCTTC

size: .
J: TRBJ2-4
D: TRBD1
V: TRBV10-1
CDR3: CASSVAGTGGIQYF
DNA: TGCGCCAGCAGTGTTGCCGGGACAGGGGGCATTCAGTACTTC

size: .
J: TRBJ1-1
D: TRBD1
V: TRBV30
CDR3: CAWSLTGGGNTEAFF
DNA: TGTGCCTGGAGCTTAACAGGGGGTGGGAACACTGAAGCTTTCTTT